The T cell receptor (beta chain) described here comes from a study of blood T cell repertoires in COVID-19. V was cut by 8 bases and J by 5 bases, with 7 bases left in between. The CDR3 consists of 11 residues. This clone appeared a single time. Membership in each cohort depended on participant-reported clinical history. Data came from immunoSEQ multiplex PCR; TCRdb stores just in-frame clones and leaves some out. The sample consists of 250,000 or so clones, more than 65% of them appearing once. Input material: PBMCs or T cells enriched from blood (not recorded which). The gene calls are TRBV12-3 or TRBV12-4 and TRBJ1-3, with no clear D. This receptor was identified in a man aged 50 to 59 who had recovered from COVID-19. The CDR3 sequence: CASAPRNTIYF. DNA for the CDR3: TGTGCCAGCGCCCCTAGAAACACCATATATTTT.